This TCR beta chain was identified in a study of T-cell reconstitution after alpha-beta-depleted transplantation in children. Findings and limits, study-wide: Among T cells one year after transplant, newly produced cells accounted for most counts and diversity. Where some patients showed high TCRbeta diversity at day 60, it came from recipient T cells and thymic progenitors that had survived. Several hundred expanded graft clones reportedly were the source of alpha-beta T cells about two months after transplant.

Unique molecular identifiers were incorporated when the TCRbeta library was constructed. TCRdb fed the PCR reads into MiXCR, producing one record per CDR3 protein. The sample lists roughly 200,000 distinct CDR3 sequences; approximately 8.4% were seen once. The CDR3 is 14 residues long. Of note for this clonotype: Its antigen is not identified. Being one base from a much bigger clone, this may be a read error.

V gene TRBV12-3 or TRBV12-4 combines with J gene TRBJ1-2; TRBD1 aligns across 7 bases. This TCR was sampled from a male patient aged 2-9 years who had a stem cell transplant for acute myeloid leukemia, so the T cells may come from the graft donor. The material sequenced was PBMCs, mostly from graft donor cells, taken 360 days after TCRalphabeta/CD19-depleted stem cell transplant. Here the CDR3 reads CASRAGGFNYGYAF. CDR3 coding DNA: TGTGCCAGCAGGGCAGGGGGGTTTAACTATGGCTACGCCTTC.